Presented here are 7 T cell receptor beta chains from one specimen sequenced in a study of T cell repertoires in cytomegalovirus infection (dated by TCRdb to between 2018 and 2020). Sequencing instrument: Illumina HiSeq 1500. The public sequencing data were trimmed at Q25 with fastp and processed into clonotypes with MiXCR by TCRdb, which kept only in-frame beta chains. Here each entry gathers all rows of one CDR3 protein and keeps the most common genes and DNA. This sample gives a few hundred thousand distinct CDR3 sequences in total; approximately 26% of them show up just once. Together, the top ten hold approximately 13% of the sample. What was sequenced was PBMCs. The receptor source for this set is a human donor in good health (CMV status not recorded). Some clones in this sample may be carry-over from other donors' samples.

This clonotype has a handful of counts. This chain joins TRBV5-1 and TRBJ2-1; D might be TRBD1 (5 bases). Germline CDR1 reads SGHRS; CDR2 reads YFSETQ. V lost 4 bases to trimming and J lost 5 bases, with 7 bases between them. CDR3 size: 12 residues. CDR3 sequence: CASSIQDNEQFF. In DNA, the CDR3 is TGCGCCAGCAGCATACAGGACAATGAGCAGTTCTTC.

The V gene is TRBV20-1, the J gene TRBJ1-6; the match to TRBD1 covers 7 bases. The CDR3 runs to 14 residues. Germline V gene data show CDR1 as DFQATT and CDR2 as SNEGSKA (reference sequence). The V segment lost 6 bases and the J segment 7 bases; nucleotides outside the gene matches: 9. CDR3 DNA: TGCAGTGCAAAGGACAGGTTTCGGAATTCACCCCTCCACTTT. Translating gives CSAKDRFRNSPLHF.

This clonotype was seen a handful of times. This sequence joins TRBV27 and TRBJ2-7; TRBD1 matches at 8 bases. The V gene's germline CDR1 is MNHEY and CDR2 SMNVEV (reference sequence). V was clipped by 6 bases and J by 0 bases; unmatched bases: 1. The CDR3 sequence is 13 residues long. This chain's CDR3 is CASRGQDSYEQYV. Here the CDR3 DNA reads TGTGCCAGCAGGGGACAGGACTCCTACGAGCAGTACGTC.

This clonotype was seen a handful of times. The chain has TRBV7-2 and TRBJ1-5, with D possibly TRBD1 on 5 matching bases. Germline V gene data show CDR1 as SGHTA and CDR2 as FQGNSA. V was pared by 5 bases and J by 6 bases, with 17 bases between. This CDR3 is built from 15 residues. The CDR3: CASSPPGQGSQPQHF. CDR3 DNA: TGTGCCAGCAGCCCCCCCGGGCAGGGAAGTCAGCCCCAGCATTTT.

The chain is built from TRBV19 and TRBJ2-7, with D perhaps being TRBD1 or TRBD2 (6 bases each). The CDR3 runs 18 residues. V shed 3 bases and J shed 2 bases, with 23 bases lying between them. Germline V gives CDR1 LNHDA, CDR2 SQIVND (reference sequence). Written as DNA, the CDR3 is TGTGCCAGTAGTATCGGAGGGGGAATGGGGCTGATCCCCTACGAGCAGTACTTC. Amino acid sequence: CASSIGGGMGLIPYEQYF.

This clonotype turned up a few times. The chain joins TRBV5-4 to TRBJ1-2; perhaps TRBD1 as D (5 bases). CDR1 and CDR2 (germline): SGHNT, YYREEE (reference sequence). V gave up 2 bases and J gave up 7 bases, with 12 bases separating them. The CDR3 consists of 13 residues. The chain's CDR3 is CASSFKGIGGYTF. The CDR3 coding sequence is TGTGCCAGCAGCTTTAAGGGGATCGGTGGCTACACCTTC. Using reference TRBV5-4 and TRBJ1-2 for the parts outside the CDR3, the full variable domain is ETGVTQSPTHLIKTRGQQVTLRCSSQSGHNTVSWYQQALGQGPQFIFQYYREEENGRGNFPPRFSGLQFPNYSSELNVNALELDDSALYLCASSFKGIGGYTFGSGTRLTVV.

The chain combines TRBV20-1 with TRBJ2-1; TRBD2 aligns across 13 bases. Per the germline V gene, CDR1 is DFQATT and CDR2 is SNEGSKA (reference sequence). This CDR3 region has 16 residues. After removal of 7 bases from V and 2 bases from J, the junction contained 8 bases not matched to a gene. The CDR3: CSVEPGTSGTYNEQFF. The CDR3 bases are TGCAGTGTTGAGCCCGGGACTAGCGGGACCTACAATGAGCAGTTCTTC.